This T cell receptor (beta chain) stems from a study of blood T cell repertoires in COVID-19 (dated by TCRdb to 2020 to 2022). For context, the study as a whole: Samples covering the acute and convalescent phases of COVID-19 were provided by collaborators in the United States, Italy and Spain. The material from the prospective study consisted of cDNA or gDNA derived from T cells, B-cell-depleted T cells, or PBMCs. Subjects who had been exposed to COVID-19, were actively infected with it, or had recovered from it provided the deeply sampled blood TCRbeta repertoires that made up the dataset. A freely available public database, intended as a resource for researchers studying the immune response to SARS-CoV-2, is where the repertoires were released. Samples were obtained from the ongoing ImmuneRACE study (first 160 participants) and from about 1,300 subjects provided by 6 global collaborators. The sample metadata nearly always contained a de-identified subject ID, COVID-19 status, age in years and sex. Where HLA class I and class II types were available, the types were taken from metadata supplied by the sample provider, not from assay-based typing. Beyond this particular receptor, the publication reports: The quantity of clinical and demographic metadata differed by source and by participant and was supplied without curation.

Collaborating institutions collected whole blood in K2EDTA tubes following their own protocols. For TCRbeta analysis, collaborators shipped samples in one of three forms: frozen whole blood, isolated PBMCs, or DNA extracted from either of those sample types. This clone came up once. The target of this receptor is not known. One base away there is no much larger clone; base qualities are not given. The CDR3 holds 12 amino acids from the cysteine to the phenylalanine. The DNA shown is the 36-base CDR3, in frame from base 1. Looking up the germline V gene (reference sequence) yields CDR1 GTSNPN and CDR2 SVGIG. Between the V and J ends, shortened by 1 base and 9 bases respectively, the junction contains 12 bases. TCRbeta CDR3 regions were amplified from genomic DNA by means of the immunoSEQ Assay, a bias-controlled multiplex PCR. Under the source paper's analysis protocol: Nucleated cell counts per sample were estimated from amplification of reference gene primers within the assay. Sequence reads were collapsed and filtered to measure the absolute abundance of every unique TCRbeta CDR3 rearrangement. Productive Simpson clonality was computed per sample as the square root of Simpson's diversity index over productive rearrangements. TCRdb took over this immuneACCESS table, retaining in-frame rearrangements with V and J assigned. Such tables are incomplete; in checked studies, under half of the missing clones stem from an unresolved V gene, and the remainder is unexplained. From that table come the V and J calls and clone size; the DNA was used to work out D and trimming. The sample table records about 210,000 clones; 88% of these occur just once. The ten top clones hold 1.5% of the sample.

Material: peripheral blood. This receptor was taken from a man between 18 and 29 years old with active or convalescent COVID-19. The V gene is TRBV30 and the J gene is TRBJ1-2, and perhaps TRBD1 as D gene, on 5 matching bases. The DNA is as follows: TGTGCCTGGAGTGATTCAAGGGGTAGCTACACCTTC. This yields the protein CAWSDSRGSYTF.